The rows below give T cell receptor beta chains drawn from one sample of a study of radiotherapy plus CTLA-4 blockade in lung cancer. Sequencing used immunoSEQ multiplex PCR; TCRdb keeps in-frame clones, though not all of them. The repertoire holds about 120,000 clones, with 70% to 85% as singletons. This sample comprised peripheral blood, obtained from a patient treated with radiotherapy plus ipilimumab. These TCRs come from a human donor with non-small cell lung cancer that progressed on radiotherapy plus ipilimumab. Some clones in this sample may be carry-over from other donors' samples. Each CDR3 is given with its conserved first and last residue. Each record gives: J gene, V gene, clone size, D gene, CDR3 protein, CDR3 DNA. A D gene is named only where the DNA matches it firmly. Clone size is shown for a subset of rows, as once, few, many or a class of expanded clone.

>TRBJ1-6|TRBV4-2|.|TRBD1
CASSQGGQGNSPLHF
TGTGCCAGCAGCCAAGGGGGACAGGGAAACTCACCCCTCCACTTT
>TRBJ1-2|TRBV7-9|once|TRBD1
CASSLIQGALDYGYTF
TGTGCCAGCAGCTTAATCCAGGGGGCGCTTGACTATGGCTACACCTTC
>TRBJ2-3|TRBV5-1|.|TRBD2
CASSSYVSGLAGPTDTQYF
TGCGCCAGCAGCTCCTACGTCTCCGGACTAGCGGGACCCACAGATACGCAGTATTTT
>TRBJ1-2|TRBV19|.|.
CASTLGTGSPYGYTF
TGTGCCAGTACCCTCGGTACAGGAAGTCCCTATGGCTACACCTTC
>TRBJ2-1|TRBV5-1|few|.
CASSLENNEQFF
TGCGCCAGCAGCTTGGAGAACAATGAGCAGTTCTTC
>TRBJ1-1|TRBV11-3|once|TRBD1
CASSYGTGSSTFF
TGTGCCAGCAGCTACGGGACAGGGTCGTCAACTTTCTTT
>TRBJ1-2|TRBV4-3|.|.
CASSQDLGAGFYGYTF
TGCGCCAGCAGCCAAGATCTGGGGGCCGGTTTCTATGGCTACACCTTC
>TRBJ1-2|TRBV6-1|.|.
CASSEDDGYTF
TGTGCCAGCAGTGAAGATGATGGCTACACCTTC
>TRBJ1-3|TRBV7-2|.|.
CASNSETASGAGTIYF
TGTGCCAGCAACTCGGAGACCGCCTCAGGGGCGGGCACCATATATTTT
>TRBJ1-1|TRBV12-5|.|.
CASGLVRQSGGPMNTEAFF
TGTGCTAGTGGTTTGGTACGCCAATCGGGGGGGCCCATGAACACTGAAGCTTTCTTT
>TRBJ1-5|TRBV18|once|.
CASSPAGNQPQHF
TGTGCCAGCTCACCAGCAGGGAATCAGCCCCAGCATTTT
>TRBJ2-2|TRBV19|once|.
CASSILLVETGELFF
TGTGCCAGTAGTATTCTTTTGGTGGAAACCGGGGAGCTGTTTTTT
>TRBJ1-2|TRBV5-4|.|.
CASSLEGFYGYTF
TGTGCCAGCAGCTTGGAGGGATTCTATGGCTACACCTTC
>TRBJ1-5|TRBV4-1|.|.
CASSQVRGGREVQPQHF
TGCGCCAGCAGCCAGGTCCGGGGGGGGAGGGAAGTTCAGCCCCAGCATTTT
>TRBJ1-3|TRBV5-1|.|.
CASSLAGSGNTIYF
TGCGCCAGCAGCTTGGCCGGCTCTGGAAACACCATATATTTT
>TRBJ2-5|TRBV7-2|.|.
CASSLVYHNQETQYF
TGTGCCAGCAGCTTAGTCTACCACAACCAAGAGACCCAGTACTTC
>TRBJ1-6|TRBV5-1|.|.
CASSLLGQRNSPLHF
TGCGCCAGCAGCTTGCTCGGACAGAGGAATTCACCCCTCCACTTT